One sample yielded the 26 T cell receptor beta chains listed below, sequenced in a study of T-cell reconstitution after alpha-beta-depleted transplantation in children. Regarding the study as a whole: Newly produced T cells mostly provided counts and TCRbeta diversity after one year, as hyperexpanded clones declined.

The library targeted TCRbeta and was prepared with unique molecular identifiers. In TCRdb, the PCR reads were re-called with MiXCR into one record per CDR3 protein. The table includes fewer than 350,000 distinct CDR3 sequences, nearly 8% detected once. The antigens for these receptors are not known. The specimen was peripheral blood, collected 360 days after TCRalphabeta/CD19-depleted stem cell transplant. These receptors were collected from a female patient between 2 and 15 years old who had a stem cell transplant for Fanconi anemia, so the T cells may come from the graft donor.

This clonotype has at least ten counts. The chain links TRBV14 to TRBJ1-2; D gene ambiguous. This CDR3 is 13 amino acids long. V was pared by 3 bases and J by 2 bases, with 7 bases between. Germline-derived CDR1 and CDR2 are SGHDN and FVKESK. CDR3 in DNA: TGTGCCAGCAGCCAGTTGGGGAACTATGGCTACACCTTC. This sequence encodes CASSQLGNYGYTF.

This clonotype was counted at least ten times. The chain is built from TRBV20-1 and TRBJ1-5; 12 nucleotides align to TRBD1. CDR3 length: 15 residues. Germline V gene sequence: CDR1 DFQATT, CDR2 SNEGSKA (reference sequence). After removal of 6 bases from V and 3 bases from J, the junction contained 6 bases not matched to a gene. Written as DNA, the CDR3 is TGCAGTGCAGCCGGGACAGGGGGCGTCAATCAGCCCCAGCATTTT. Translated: CSAAGTGGVNQPQHF.

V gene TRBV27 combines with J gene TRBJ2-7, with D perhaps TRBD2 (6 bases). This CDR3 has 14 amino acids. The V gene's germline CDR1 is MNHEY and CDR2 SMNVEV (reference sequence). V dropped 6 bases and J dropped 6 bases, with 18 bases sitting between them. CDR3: CASSIGTRPVEQYF. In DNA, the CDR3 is TGTGCCAGCAGCATCGGGACTCGGCCGGTCGAGCAGTACTTC.

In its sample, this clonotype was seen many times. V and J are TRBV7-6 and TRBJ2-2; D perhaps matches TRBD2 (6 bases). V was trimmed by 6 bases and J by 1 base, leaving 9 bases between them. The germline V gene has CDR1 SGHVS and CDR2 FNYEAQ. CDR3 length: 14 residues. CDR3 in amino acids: CASRGSGNTGELFF. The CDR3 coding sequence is TGTGCCAGCAGAGGTAGCGGGAACACCGGGGAGCTGTTTTTT.

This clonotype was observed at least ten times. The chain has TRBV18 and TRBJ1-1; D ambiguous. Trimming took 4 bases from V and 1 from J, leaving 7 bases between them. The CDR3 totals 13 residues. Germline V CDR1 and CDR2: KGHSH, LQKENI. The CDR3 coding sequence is TGTGCCAGCTCACAAGACTGGAACACTGAAGCTTTCTTT. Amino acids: CASSQDWNTEAFF.

This chain's CDR3 is CASRSRRGDNSPLHF. The CDR3 DNA follows: TGTGCCAGCAGAAGTAGGAGGGGAGATAATTCACCCCTCCACTTT. The V gene is TRBV27, the J gene TRBJ1-6; possibly TRBD1 for D (5 bases). Trimming removed 6 bases at V and 5 bases at J, with 14 bases between. The length of the CDR3 is 15 residues. The germline V gene has CDR1 MNHEY and CDR2 SMNVEV (reference sequence).

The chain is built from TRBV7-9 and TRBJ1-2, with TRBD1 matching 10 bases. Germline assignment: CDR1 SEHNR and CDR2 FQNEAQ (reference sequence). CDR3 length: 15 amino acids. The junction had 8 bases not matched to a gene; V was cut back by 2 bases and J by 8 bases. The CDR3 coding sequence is TGTGCCAGCAGCTTACCGACAGGGGGCCCCTCCGGCTACACCTTC. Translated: CASSLPTGGPSGYTF. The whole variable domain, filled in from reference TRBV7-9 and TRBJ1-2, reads DTGVSQNPRHKITKRGQNVTFRCDPISEHNRLYWYRQTLGQGPEFLTYFQNEAQLEKSRLLSDRFSAERPKGSFSTLEIQRTEQGDSAMYLCASSLPTGGPSGYTFGSGTRLTVV.

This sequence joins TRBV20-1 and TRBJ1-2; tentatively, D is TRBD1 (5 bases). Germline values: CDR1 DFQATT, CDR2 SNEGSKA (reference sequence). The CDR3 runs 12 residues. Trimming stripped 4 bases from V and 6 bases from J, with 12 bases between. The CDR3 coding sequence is TGCAGTGCTACTAGGGACTCCAATGGCTACACCTTC. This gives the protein CSATRDSNGYTF.

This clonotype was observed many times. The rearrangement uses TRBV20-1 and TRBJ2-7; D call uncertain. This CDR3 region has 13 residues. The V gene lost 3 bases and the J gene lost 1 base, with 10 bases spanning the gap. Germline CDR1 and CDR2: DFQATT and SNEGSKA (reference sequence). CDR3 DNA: TGCAGTGCTAGTCCCGGGTCTTCCTACGAGCAGTACTTC. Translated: CSASPGSSYEQYF.

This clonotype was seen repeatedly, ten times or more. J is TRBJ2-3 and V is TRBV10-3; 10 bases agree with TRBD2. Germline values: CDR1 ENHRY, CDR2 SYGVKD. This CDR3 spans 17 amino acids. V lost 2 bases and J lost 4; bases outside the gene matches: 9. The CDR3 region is CAISEPLAGVRADTQYF. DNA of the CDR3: TGTGCCATCAGTGAGCCTCTAGCGGGGGTGCGAGCAGATACGCAGTATTTT.

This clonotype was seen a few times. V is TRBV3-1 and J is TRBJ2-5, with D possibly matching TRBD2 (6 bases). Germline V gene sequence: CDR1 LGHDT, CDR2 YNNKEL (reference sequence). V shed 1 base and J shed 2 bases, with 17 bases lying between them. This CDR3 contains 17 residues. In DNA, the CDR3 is TGTGCCAGCAGCCAAGGGGCGATTCCCCGGGGGCAAGAGACCCAGTACTTC. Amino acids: CASSQGAIPRGQETQYF.

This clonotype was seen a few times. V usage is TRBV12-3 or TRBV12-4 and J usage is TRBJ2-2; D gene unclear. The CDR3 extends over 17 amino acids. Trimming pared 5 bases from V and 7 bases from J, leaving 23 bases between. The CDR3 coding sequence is TGTGCCAGCAGTCCAACCTTTAACCTCATAATAGGCGGGGAGCTGTTTTTT. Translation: CASSPTFNLIIGGELFF.

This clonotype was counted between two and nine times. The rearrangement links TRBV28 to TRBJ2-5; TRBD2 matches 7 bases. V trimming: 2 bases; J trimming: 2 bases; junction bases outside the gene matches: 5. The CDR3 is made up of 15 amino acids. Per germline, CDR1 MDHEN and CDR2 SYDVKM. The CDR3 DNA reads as TGTGCCAGCAGTTTAGGGGGGACTATTCAAGAGACCCAGTACTTC. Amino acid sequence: CASSLGGTIQETQYF.

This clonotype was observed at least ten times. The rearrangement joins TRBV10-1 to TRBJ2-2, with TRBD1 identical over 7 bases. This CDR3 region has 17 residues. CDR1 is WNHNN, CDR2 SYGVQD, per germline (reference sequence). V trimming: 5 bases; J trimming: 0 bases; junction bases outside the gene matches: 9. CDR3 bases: TGCGCCAGCAGTCCTATAGAGACAGGGACGAACACCGGGGAGCTGTTTTTT. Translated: CASSPIETGTNTGELFF.

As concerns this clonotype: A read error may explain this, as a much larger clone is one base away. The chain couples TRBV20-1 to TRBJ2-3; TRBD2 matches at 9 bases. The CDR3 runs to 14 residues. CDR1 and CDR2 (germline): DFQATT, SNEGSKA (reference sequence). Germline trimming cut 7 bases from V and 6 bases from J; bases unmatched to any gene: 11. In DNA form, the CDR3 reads TGCAGTGTCAGTCCGGGACTAGCACATGATACGCAGTATTTT. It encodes CSVSPGLAHDTQYF.

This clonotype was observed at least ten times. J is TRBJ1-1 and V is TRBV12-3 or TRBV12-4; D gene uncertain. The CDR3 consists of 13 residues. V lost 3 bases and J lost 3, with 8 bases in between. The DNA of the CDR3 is TGTGCCAGCAGTTTGGATGATTACACTGAAGCTTTCTTT. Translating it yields CASSLDDYTEAFF.

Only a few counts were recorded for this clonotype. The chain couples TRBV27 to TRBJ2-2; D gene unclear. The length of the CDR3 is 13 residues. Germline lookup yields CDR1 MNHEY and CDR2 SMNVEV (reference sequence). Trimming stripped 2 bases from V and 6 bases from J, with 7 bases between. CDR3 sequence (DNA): TGTGCCAGCAGTTTACTGGCGTCCGGGGAGCTGTTTTTT. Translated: CASSLLASGELFF.

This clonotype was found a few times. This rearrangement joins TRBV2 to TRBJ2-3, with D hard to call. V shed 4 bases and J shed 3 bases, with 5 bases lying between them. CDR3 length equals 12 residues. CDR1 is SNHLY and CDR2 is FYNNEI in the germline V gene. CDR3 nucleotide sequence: TGTGCCAGCAGTGTCGAAACAGATACGCAGTATTTT. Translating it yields CASSVETDTQYF.

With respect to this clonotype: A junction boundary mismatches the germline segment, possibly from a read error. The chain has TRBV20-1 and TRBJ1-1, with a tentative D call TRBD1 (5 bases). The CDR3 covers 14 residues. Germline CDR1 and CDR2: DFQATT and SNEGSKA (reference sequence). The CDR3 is CSASYTGMNTKAFF. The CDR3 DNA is TGCAGTGCTAGTTACACAGGAATGAACACTAAAGCTTTCTTT.

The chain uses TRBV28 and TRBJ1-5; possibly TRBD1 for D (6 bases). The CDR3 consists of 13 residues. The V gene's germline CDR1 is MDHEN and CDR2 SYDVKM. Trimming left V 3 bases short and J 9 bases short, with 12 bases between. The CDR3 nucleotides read TGTGCCAGCAGTTTCCGGGGGCCCGGGCCCCAGCATTTT. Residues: CASSFRGPGPQHF.

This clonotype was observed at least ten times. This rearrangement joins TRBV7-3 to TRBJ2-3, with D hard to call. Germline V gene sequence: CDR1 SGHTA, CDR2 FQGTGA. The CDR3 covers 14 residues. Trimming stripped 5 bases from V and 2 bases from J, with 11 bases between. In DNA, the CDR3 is TGTGCCAGCAGCATGATGGGTACCACAGATACGCAGTATTTT. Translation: CASSMMGTTDTQYF.

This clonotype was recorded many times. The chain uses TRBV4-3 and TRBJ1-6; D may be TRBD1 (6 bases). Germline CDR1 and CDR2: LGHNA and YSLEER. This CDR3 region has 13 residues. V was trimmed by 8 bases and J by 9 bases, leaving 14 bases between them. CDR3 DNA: TGCGCCAGCCGGGGGGCGCAGAGTTCACCCCTCCACTTT. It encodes CASRGAQSSPLHF.

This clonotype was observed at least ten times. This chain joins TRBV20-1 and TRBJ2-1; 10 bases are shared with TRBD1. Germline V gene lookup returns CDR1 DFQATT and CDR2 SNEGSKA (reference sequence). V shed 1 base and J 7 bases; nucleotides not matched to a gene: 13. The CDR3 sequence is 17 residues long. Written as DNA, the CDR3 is TGCAGTGCTAGAGTTGACAGGGGGCTAATTGTATCTAATGAGCAGTTCTTC. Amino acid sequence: CSARVDRGLIVSNEQFF.

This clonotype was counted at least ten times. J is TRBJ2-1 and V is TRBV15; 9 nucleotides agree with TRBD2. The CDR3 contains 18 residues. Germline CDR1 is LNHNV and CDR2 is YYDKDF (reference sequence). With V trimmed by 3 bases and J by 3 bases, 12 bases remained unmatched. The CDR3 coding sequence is TGTGCCACCAGCAGTGGTCCGGGACTAGCAGGAGTCTACAATGAGCAGTTCTTC. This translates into CATSSGPGLAGVYNEQFF.

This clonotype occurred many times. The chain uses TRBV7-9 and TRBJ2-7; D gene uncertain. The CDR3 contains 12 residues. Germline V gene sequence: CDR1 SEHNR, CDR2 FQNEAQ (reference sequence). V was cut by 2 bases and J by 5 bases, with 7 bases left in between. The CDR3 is CASSLLPHEQYF. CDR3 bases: TGTGCCAGCAGCTTACTCCCCCACGAGCAGTACTTC.

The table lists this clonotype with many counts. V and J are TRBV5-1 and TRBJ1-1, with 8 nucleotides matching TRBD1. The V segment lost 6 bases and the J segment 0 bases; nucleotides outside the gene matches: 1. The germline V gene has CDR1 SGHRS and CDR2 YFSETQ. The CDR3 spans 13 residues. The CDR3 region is CASKTGVNTEAFF. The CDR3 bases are TGCGCCAGCAAGACAGGGGTGAACACTGAAGCTTTCTTT.